This paragraph covers one T cell receptor beta chain sequence. Its antigen is unidentified. This sample is part of a study of cytomegalovirus exposure and HLA in healthy donors. Only in-frame clones appear in the TCRdb table, and some are missing; sequencing was by immunoSEQ multiplex PCR. Of more than 100,000 clones in the sample, roughly 90% are singletons; the top ten hold more than 5%. Whole-study results and caveats: The study labeled about 160 TCR beta chains cytomegalovirus-associated. The classifier reportedly diagnosed cytomegalovirus status with high sensitivity and specificity.

The CDR3 has 13 amino acids. The V gene's germline CDR1 is LNHNV and CDR2 YYDKDF (reference sequence). The ends were cut back, 5 bases at V and 1 base at J, with 8 bases in the middle. The sample was PBMCs. The chain combines TRBV15 with TRBJ1-1; D remains ambiguous. The sequence was obtained from a woman aged 18-29 years in good health and CMV-seropositive. CDR3 amino acids: CATSLAGNTEAFF. Here the CDR3 DNA reads TGTGCCACCAGCTTGGCAGGGAACACTGAAGCTTTCTTT.